The clone carrying this T cell receptor (beta chain) showed up just a few times. Its antigen remains unidentified. Expressed TCRB transcripts were sequenced after all isolated RNA was converted to cDNA. There were 3.5 million to 4.5 million reads on average in the naive, central memory and regulatory T cell samples. Clones were sequenced by immunoSEQ multiplex PCR, and TCRdb holds only the in-frame ones, with some missing. Among fewer than 350,000 clones, about 20% were seen once, and the ten largest hold around 0.044%. The entry originates in a study of beta chain features in type 1 diabetes. Whole-study results and caveats: Cells expressing TCR highly could be over-represented by cDNA sequencing. Moderate yet significant TCRB CDR3 shortening was seen in Type 1 diabetes patients in all four CD4+ subsets.

CD4+ naive, central memory, regulatory and stem cell-like memory cells were sorted via CD45RO/CCR7/CD25/CD127/CD95/CD27. The CDR3 extends over 14 amino acids. Trimming stripped 0 bases from V and 5 bases from J, with 8 bases between. Germline CDR1 reads MNHNY; CDR2 reads SVGAGI (reference sequence). This chain links TRBV6-6 with TRBJ1-5; D gene ambiguous. The sequence derives from a woman under 30 in good health. The specimen sequenced was naive CD4+ T cells from blood. CDR3: CASSYSSPYQPQHF. CDR3 DNA sequence: TGTGCCAGCAGTTACTCGAGCCCGTATCAGCCCCAGCATTTT.